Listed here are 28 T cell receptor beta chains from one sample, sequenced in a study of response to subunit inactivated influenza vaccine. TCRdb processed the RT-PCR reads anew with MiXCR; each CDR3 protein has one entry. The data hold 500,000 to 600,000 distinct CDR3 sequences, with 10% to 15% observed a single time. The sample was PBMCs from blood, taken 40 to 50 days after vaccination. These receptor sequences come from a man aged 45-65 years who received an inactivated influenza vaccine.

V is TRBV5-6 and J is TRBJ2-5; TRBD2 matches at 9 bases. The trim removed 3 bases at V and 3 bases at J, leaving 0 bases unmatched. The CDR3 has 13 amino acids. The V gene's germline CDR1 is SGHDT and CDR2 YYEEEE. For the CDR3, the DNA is TGTGCCAGCAGCTGGACTAGCGAAGAGACCCAGTACTTC. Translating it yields CASSWTSEETQYF.

CDR3 protein: CASSEGRASGPSYEQYF. CDR3 coding DNA: TGTGCCAGCAGTGAAGGACGGGCTAGCGGCCCCTCCTACGAGCAGTACTTC. The chain recombines TRBV25-1 with TRBJ2-7, with TRBD2 matching 7 bases. Germline V gene data show CDR1 as MGHDK and CDR2 as SYGVNS. The ends lost 2 bases at V and 0 bases at J; junction bases unmatched: 10. This CDR3 has 17 amino acids.

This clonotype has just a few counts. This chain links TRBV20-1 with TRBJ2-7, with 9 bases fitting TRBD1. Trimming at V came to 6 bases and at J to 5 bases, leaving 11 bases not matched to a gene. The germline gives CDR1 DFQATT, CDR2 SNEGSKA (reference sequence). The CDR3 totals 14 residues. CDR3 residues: CSAAHGTGTDEQYF. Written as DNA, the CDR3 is TGCAGTGCCGCCCACGGGACAGGGACGGACGAGCAGTACTTC.

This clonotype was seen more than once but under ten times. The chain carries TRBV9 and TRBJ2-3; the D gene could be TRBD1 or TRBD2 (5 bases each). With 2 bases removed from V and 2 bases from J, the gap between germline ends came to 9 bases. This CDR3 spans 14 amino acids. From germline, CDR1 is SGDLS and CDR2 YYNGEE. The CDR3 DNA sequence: TGTGCCAGCAGCGTGGGACCTGACACAGATACGCAGTATTTT. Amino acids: CASSVGPDTDTQYF.

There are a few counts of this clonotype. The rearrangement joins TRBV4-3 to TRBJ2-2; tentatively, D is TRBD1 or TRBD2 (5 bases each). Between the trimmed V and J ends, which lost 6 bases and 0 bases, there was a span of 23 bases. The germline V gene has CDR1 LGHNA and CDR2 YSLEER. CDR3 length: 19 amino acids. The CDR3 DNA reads TGCGCCAGCAGGACCCCCGGGACGGAAAACACCCCGAACACCGGGGAGCTGTTTTTT. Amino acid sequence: CASRTPGTENTPNTGELFF.

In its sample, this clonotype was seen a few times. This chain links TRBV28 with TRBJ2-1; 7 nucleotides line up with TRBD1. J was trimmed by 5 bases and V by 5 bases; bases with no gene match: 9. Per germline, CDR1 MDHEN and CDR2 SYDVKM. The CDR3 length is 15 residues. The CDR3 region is CASSLPTGFDNEQFF. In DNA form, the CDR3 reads TGTGCCAGCAGTCTCCCGACAGGGTTCGACAATGAGCAGTTCTTC.

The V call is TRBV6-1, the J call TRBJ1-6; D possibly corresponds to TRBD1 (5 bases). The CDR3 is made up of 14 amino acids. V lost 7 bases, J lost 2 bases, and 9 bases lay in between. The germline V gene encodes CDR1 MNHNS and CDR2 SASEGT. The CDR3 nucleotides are TGTGCCAGCAAAGACAGAACCTATAATTCACCCCTCCACTTT. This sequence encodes CASKDRTYNSPLHF.

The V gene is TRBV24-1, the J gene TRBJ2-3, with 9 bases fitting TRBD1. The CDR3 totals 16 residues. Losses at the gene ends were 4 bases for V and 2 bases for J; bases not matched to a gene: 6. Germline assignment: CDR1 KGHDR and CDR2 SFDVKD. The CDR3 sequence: CATSDRGQGLTDTQYF. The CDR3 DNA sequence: TGTGCCACCAGTGACAGAGGACAGGGGCTCACAGATACGCAGTATTTT.

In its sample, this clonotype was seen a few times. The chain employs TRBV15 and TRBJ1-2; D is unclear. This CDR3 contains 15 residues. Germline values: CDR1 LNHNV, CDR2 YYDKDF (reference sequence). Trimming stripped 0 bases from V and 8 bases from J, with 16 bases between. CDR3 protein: CATSRDLVGVGGYTF. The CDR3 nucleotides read TGTGCCACCAGCAGAGATCTCGTTGGAGTGGGCGGCTACACCTTC.

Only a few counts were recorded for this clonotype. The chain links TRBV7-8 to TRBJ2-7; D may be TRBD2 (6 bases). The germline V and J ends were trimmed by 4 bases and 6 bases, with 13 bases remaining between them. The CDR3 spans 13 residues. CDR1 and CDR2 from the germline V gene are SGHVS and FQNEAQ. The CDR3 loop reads CASSSRTISEQYF. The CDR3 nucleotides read TGTGCCAGCAGCTCGCGGACTATTTCCGAGCAGTACTTC.

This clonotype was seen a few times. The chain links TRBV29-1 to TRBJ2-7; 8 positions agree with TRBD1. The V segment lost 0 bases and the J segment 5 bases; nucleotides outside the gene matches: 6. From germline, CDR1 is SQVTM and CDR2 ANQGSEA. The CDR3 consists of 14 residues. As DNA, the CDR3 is TGCAGCGTTGAAGATGGGACAGGTAGAGACGAGCAGTACTTC. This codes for CSVEDGTGRDEQYF.

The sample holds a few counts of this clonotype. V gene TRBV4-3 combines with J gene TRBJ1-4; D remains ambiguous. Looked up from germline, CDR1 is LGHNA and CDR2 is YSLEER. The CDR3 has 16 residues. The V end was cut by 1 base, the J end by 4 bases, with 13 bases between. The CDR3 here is CASSQGRSGLNEKLFF. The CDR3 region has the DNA TGCGCCAGCAGCCAAGGACGGAGCGGCCTTAATGAAAAACTGTTTTTT.

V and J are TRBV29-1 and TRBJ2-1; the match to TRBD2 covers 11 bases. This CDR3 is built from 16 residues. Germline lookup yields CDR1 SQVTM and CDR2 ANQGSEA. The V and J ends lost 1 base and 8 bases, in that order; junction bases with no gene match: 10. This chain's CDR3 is CSVEGLTSGRLDEQFF. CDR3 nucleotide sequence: TGCAGCGTTGAAGGTTTAACTAGCGGGAGATTGGATGAGCAGTTCTTC.

The CDR3 nucleotides are TGTGCCAGCAGTCTCACTAGCGGGACCTACTCCTACGAGCAGTACTTC. Protein product: CASSLTSGTYSYEQYF. The chain employs TRBV28 and TRBJ2-7; 10 bases are a match to TRBD2. The germline V gene encodes CDR1 MDHEN and CDR2 SYDVKM. The J segment lost 0 bases and the V segment lost 5 bases, leaving 7 bases of the junction unmatched. The length of the CDR3 is 16 residues.

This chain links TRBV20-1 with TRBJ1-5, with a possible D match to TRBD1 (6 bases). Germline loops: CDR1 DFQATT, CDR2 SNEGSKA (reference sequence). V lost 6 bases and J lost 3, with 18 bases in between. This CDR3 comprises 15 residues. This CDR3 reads CSAPLQGGSNQPQHF. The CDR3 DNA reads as TGCAGTGCCCCCTTACAGGGTGGGTCCAATCAGCCCCAGCATTTT.

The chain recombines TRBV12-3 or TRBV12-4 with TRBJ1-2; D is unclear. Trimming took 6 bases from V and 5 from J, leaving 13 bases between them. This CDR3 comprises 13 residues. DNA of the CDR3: TGTGCCAGCAGCCCCGAGGCCCGATATGGCTACACCTTC. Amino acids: CASSPEARYGYTF.

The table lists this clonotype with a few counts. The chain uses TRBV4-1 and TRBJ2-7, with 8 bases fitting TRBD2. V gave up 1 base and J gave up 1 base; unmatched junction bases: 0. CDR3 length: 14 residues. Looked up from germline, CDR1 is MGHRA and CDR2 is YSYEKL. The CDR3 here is CASSQVAGSYEQYF. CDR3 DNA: TGCGCCAGCAGCCAAGTAGCGGGGTCCTACGAGCAGTACTTC.

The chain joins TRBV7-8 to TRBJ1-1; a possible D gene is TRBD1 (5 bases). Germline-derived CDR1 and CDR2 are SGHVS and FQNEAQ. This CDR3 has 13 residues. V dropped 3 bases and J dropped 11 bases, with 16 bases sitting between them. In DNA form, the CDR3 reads TGTGCCAGCAGCTTTACAGGACCGGTGGAGGCTTTCTTT. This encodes CASSFTGPVEAFF.

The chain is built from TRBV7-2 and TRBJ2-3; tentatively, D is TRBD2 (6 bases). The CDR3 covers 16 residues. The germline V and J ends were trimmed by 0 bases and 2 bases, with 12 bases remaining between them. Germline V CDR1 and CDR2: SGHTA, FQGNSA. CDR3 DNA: TGTGCCAGCAGCTTAGCCCCTAGGAGGGCCACAGATACGCAGTATTTT. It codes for CASSLAPRRATDTQYF. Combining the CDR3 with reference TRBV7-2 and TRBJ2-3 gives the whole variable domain GAGVSQSPSNKVTEKGKDVELRCDPISGHTALYWYRQSLGQGLEFLIYFQGNSAPDKSGLPSDRFSAERTGGSVSTLTIQRTQQEDSAVYLCASSLAPRRATDTQYFGPGTRLTVL.

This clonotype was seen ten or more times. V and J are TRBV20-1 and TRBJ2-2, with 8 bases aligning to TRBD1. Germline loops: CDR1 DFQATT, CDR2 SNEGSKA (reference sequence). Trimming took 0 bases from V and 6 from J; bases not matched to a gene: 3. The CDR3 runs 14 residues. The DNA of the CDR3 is TGCAGTGCTAGAGATCCAGGGGGCCCCGGGGAGCTGTTTTTT. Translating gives CSARDPGGPGELFF.

This chain's CDR3 is CASSESSGSRYNEQFF. For the CDR3, the DNA is TGTGCCAGCAGTGAGTCTAGCGGGAGTAGATACAATGAGCAGTTCTTC. The chain employs TRBV6-4 and TRBJ2-1; 10 bases line up with TRBD2. This CDR3 region has 16 residues. Trimming removed 3 bases from V and 4 bases from J; junction bases left unmatched: 6. Germline CDR1 is MRHNA and CDR2 is SNTAGT.

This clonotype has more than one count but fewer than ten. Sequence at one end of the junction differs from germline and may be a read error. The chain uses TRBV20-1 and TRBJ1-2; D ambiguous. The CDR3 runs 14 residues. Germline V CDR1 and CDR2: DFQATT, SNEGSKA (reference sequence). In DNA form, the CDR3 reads TGCAGTGCGAGAGAGGGCGTGGGCGGCTATGGCTACACCTTC. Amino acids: CSAREGVGGYGYTF.

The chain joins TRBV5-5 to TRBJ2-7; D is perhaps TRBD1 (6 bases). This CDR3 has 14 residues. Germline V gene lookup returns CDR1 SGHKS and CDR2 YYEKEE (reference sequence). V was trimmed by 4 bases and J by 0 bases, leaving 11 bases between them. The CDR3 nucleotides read TGTGCCAGCAGCCCCTGGACAGACTCCTACGAGCAGTACTTC. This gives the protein CASSPWTDSYEQYF.

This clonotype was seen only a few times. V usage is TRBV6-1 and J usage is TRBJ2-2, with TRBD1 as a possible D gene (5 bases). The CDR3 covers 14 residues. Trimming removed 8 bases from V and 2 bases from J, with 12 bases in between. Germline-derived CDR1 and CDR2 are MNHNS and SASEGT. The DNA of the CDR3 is TGTGCCAGCTCCGACAGAGTAAACACCGGGGAGCTGTTTTTT. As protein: CASSDRVNTGELFF.

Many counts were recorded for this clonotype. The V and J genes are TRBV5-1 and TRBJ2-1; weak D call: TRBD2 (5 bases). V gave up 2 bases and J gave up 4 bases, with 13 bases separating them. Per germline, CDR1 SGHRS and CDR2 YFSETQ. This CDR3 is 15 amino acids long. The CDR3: CASSFTGLGYNEQFF. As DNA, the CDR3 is TGCGCCAGCAGCTTTACGGGATTGGGATACAATGAGCAGTTCTTC. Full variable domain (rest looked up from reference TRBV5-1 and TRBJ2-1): KAGVTQTPRYLIKTRGQQVTLSCSPISGHRSVSWYQQTPGQGLQFLFEYFSETQRNKGNFPGRFSGRQFSNSRSEMNVSTLELGDSALYLCASSFTGLGYNEQFFGPGTRLTVL.

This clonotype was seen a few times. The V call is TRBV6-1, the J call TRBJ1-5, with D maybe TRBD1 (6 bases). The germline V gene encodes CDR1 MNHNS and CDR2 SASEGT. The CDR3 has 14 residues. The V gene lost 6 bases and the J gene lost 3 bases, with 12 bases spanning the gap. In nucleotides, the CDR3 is TGTGCCAGCAGCCTACAGGGATACAATCAGCCCCAGCATTTT. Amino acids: CASSLQGYNQPQHF.

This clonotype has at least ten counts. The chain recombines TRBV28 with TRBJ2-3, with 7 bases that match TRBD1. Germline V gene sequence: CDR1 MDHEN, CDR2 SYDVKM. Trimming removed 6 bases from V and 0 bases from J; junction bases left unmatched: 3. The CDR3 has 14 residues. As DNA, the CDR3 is TGTGCCAGCAGCAGGGACAGAAGCACAGATACGCAGTATTTT. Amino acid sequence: CASSRDRSTDTQYF.

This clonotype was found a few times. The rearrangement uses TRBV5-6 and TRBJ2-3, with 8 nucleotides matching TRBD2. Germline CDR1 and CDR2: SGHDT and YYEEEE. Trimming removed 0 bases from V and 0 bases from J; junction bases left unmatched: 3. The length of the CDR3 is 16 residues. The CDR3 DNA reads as TGTGCCAGCAGCTTGGGACTAGCGCTAAGCACAGATACGCAGTATTTT. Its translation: CASSLGLALSTDTQYF.